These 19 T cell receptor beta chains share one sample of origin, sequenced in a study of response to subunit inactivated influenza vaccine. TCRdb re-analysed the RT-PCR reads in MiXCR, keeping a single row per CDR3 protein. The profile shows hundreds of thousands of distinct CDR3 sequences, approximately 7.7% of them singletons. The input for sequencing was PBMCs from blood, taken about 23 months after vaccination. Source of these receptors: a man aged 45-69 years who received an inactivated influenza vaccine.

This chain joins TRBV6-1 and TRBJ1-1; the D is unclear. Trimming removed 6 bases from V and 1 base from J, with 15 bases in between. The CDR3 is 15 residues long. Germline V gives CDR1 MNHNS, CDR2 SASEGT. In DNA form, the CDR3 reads TGTGCCAGCAGAATTCGGCGGCGGGGGAACACTGAAGCTTTCTTT. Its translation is CASRIRRRGNTEAFF.

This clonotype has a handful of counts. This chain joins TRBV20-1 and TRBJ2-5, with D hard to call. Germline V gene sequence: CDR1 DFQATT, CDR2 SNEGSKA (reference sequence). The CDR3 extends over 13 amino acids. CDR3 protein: CSVYLGWQETQYF. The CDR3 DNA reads TGCAGCGTATACTTAGGGTGGCAAGAGACCCAGTACTTC.

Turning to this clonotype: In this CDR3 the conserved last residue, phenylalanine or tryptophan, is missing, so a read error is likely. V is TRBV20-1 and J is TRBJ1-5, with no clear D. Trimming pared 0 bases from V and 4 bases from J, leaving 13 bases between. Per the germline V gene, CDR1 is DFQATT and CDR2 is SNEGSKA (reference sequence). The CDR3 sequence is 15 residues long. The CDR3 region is CSAREVGRQNQPQHS. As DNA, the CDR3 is TGCAGTGCTAGAGAAGTGGGCAGGCAGAATCAGCCCCAGCATTCT.

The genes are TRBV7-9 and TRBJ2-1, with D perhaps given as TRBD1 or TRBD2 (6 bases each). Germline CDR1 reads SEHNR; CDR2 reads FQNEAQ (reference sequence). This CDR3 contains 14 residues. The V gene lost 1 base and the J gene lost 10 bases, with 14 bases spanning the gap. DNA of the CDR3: TGTGCCAGCAGCTTAGACTCAACAGGGAGGGAGCAGTTCTTC. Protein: CASSLDSTGREQFF.

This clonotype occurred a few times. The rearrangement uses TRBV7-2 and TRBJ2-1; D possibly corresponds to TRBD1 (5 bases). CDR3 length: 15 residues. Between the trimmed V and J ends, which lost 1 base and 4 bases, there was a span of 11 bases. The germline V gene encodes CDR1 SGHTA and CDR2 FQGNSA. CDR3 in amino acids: CASSLERTGYNEQFF. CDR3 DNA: TGTGCCAGCAGCTTAGAGAGAACAGGTTACAATGAGCAGTTCTTC.

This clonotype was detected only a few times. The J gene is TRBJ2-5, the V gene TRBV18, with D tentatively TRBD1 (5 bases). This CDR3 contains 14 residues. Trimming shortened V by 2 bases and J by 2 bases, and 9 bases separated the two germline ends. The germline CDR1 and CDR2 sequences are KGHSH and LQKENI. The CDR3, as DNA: TGTGCCAGCTCACCAGGGGCAGCGCAAGAGACCCAGTACTTC. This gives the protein CASSPGAAQETQYF.

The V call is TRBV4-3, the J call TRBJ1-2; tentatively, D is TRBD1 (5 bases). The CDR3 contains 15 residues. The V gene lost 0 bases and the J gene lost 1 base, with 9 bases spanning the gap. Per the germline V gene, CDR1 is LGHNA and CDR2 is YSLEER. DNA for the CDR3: TGCGCCAGCAGCCAAGACTCGGGGGGTAACTATGGCTACACCTTC. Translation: CASSQDSGGNYGYTF.

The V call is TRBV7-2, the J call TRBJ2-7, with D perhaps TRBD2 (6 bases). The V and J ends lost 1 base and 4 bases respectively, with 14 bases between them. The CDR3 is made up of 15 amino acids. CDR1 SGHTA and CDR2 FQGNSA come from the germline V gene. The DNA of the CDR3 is TGTGCCAGCAGCTTAGGGCCTAGCGAGGTATACGAGCAGTACTTC. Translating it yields CASSLGPSEVYEQYF.

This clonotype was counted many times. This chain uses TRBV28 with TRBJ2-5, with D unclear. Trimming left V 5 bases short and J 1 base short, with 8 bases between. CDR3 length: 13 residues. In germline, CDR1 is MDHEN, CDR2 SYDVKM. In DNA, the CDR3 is TGTGCCAGCAGTCGACCCATCCAAGAGACCCAGTACTTC. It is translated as CASSRPIQETQYF. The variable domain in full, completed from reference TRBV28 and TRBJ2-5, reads DVKVTQSSRYLVKRTGEKVFLECVQDMDHENMFWYRQDPGLGLRLIYFSYDVKMKEKGDIPEGYSVSREKKERFSLILESASTNQTSMYLCASSRPIQETQYFGPGTRLLVL.

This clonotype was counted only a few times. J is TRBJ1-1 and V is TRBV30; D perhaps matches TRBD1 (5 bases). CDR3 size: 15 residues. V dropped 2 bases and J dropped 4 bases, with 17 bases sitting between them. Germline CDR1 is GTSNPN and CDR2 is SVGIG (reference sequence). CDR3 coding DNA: TGTGCCTGGAGTCACCTTGTACGGGGCGGCACTGAAGCTTTCTTT. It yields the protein CAWSHLVRGGTEAFF.

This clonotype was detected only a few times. The chain's CDR3 is CASSRGGDGNTEAFF. CDR3 sequence (DNA): TGTGCCAGCAGCCGGGGAGGGGACGGGAACACTGAAGCTTTCTTT. The rearrangement uses TRBV6-4 and TRBJ1-1; a weak D match, TRBD1 (5 bases). Germline loops: CDR1 MRHNA, CDR2 SNTAGT. V lost 6 bases and J 1 base, leaving 15 bases between the germline ends. The CDR3 covers 15 residues.

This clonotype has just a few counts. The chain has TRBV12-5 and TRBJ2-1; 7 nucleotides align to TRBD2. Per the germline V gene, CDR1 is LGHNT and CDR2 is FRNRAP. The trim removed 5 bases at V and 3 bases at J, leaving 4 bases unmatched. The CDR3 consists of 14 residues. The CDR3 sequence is CASGTGTNYNEQFF. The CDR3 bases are TGTGCTAGTGGTACCGGGACTAACTACAATGAGCAGTTCTTC.

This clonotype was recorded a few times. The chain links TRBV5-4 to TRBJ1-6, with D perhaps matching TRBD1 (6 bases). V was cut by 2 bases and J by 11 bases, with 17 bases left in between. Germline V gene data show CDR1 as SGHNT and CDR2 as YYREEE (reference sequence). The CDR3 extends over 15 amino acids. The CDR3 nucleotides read TGTGCCAGCAGCTTCAGGGGACCAACTCAAACACCCCTCCACTTT. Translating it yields CASSFRGPTQTPLHF.

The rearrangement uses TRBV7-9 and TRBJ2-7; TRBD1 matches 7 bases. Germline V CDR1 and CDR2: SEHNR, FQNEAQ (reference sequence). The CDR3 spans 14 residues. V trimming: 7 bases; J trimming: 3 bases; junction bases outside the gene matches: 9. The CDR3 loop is CASIGQESIYEQYF. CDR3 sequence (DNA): TGTGCCAGCATAGGACAGGAGAGTATCTACGAGCAGTACTTC.

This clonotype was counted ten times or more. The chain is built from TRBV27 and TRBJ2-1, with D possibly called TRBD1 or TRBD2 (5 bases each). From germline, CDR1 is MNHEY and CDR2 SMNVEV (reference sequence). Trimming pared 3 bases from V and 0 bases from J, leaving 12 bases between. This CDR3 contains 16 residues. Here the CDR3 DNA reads TGTGCCAGCAGTTTCAGGGACCCCCTCTCCTACAATGAGCAGTTCTTC. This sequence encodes CASSFRDPLSYNEQFF.

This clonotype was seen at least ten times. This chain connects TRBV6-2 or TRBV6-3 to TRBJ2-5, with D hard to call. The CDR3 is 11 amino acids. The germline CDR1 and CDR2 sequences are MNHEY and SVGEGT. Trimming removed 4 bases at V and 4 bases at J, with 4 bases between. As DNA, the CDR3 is TGTGCCAGCAGTTCCTTAGAGACCCAGTACTTC. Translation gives CASSSLETQYF.

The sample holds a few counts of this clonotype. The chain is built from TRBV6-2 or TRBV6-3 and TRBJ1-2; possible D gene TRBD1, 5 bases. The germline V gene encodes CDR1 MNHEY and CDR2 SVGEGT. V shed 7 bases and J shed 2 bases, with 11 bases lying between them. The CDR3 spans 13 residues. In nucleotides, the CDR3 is TGTGCCAGCACAGCAGGGAGGAACTATGGCTACACCTTC. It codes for CASTAGRNYGYTF.

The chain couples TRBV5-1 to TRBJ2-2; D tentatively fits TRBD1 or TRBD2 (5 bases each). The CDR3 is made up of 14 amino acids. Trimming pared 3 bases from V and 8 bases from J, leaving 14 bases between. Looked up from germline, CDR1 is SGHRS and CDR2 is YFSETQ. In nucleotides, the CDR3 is TGCGCCAGCAGCTACGGGGCCTCAACTGGGGAGCTGTTTTTT. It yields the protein CASSYGASTGELFF.

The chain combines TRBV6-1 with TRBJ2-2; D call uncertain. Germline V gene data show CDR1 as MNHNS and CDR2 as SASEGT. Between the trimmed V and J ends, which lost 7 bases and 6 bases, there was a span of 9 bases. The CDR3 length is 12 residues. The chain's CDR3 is CASKVIAGELFF. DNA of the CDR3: TGTGCCAGCAAGGTGATTGCCGGGGAGCTGTTTTTT.